This T cell receptor beta chain was identified during a study of CD8+ T cells in alopecia areata (dated by TCRdb to the late 2010s). Study-wide context: The treated patients took part in an open-label pilot trial in which moderate-to-severe alopecia areata was treated with oral tofacitinib at 5 to 10 mg twice daily. Tofacitinib was given for 6 to 18 months, followed by 6 months of follow-up off drug to assess delayed response and recurrence. In treated patients, disease severity was measured using the SALT score, which gives the percentage of scalp surface area affected. High-throughput TCRbeta sequencing was used to examine T cell clonal expansion in alopecia areata in both the C3H/HeJ mouse model and human patients. Scalp tissue and sorted CD4+ and CD8+ peripheral blood T cells from patchy and totalis/universalis alopecia areata patients and from healthy controls were covered by human TCRbeta sequencing. Tofacitinib-treated patients had biopsies at baseline and at 4 and 24 weeks of treatment, with a later scalp biopsy in several patients. Scalp clonality was compared among normal scalp (n=4), patchy alopecia areata scalp (n=8), and alopecia totalis/universalis scalp (n=8). RNA came from the PAXgene miRNA kit for fixed scalp, the miRNeasy kit for PBMCs, and the RNeasy kit for mouse skin. immunoSEQ multiplex PCR using 35 Vbeta forward primers and 13 Jbeta reverse primers was used to amplify TCRbeta CDR3 regions.

According to the study, the label for this sample's treatment or condition signals: oral pan-JAK inhibitor, 5-10 mg twice daily. Lesional scalp punch biopsies and peripheral blood were obtained from alopecia areata patients. PBMCs were separated by density centrifugation and stained for CD3, CD4 and CD8, after which CD4+ and CD8+ T cells were sorted on a FACSAria. Notes on this clone: There is no known antigen for this receptor. No base quality values were provided; no much bigger clone lies one nucleotide off. The same CDR3 also results from other DNA sequences found in this sample.

The germline V gene (reference sequence) gives CDR1 as LNHDA and CDR2 as SQIVND. V is clipped by 6 bases and J by 5 bases, and the sequence between their germline boundaries is 10 bases long. Measured from the cysteine to the phenylalanine, the CDR3 is 12 residues long. Only the CDR3 DNA stays, 36 bases, in frame from base 1. Results the study describes overall, beyond this receptor: Compared with normal scalp, lesional scalp had higher clonality and more expanded CD8+ clones, particularly in alopecia totalis/universalis, a pattern that suggests antigenic drive. Scalp clonality and the number of expanded CD8+ clones among the top 100 scalp clones were significantly decreased by tofacitinib. Shared TCR sequences between patients were less evident than in mice, which may be partly attributable to HLA diversity in the patient population. Unlike mouse skin, where gammadelta T cells dominate, normal human skin contains resident alphabeta T cells that get sequenced too, which complicates analysis of the scalp TCR repertoire. Because the treated cohort was small and had only one nonresponder, larger studies are needed to examine links between baseline CD8+ expansion and response. Many expanded lesional clones persisted in scalp and blood during tofacitinib treatment, which may partly explain relapse after stopping treatment.

Library prep was done by the immunoSEQ multiplex PCR assay. For TCR sequencing, RNA was extracted from every sample and reverse transcribed into cDNA to serve as template. First-strand cDNA was synthesized with SuperScript III using a 2:1 mix of oligo-dT and random hexamers. A synthetic immune receptor repertoire was used to measure amplification bias, and any remaining bias was corrected computationally. The paper's processing steps were these. After raw reads were preprocessed to remove errors, the CDR3 was defined following IMGT conventions as running from the conserved cysteine to phenylalanine. Clonality was computed by normalizing Shannon entropy by log2 of the number of productive unique TCRs and subtracting the result from 1. CD4 or CD8 identity of scalp clones was inferred by cross-referencing scalp TCRbeta sequences with sorted blood CD4 and CD8 repertoires. The table comes from immuneACCESS by way of TCRdb, which keeps in-frame sequences with V and J called. Part of the clones is missing from these tables; in studies checked, under half for an unresolved V gene and the rest for unknown reasons. That table is the source of V, J and clone size, and D and trimming were worked out from the DNA. The sample has fewer than 110,000 clones on record, 60% of them singletons. The top ten constitute about a sixth of the sample.

The input for sequencing was CD8+ T cells sorted from blood, taken at approximately week 60, from a patient treated with tofacitinib. The TCR was taken from a human donor with alopecia areata. The chain is assembled from TRBV19 and TRBJ1-1; the D gene is unclear. The DNA is TGTGCCAGTAGCCTGGGTCGGACTGAAGCTTTCTTT. This translates into CASSLGRTEAFF.